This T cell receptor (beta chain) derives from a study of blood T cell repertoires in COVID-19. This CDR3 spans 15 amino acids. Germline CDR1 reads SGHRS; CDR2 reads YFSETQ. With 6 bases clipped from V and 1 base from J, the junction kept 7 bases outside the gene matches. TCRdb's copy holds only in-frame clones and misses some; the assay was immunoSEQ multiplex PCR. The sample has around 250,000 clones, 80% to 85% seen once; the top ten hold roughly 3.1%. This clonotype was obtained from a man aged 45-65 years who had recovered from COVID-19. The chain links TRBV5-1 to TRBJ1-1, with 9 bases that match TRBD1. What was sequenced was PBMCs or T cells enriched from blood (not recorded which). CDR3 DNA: TGCGCCAGCAAATCCCAACAGGGGGCGAACACTGAAGCTTTCTTT. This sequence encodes CASKSQQGANTEAFF.